The T cell receptor beta chain described here comes from a study of cytomegalovirus exposure and HLA in healthy donors. Study-wide results and limits: TCR beta V segments were, for the most part, productive about 90% or about 30% of the time in an earlier analysis.

The PCR contained 60 Vbeta and 13 Jbeta primers. Measured with immunoSEQ multiplex PCR; TCRdb has only the in-frame clones, and not every one. The sample holds more than 50,000 clones; about two thirds are singletons and the top ten take just under 20%. Worth noting for this clone: Its matching antigen is unknown.

This CDR3 has 13 amino acids. V lost 2 bases and J 6 bases, leaving 10 bases between the germline ends. The germline gives CDR1 MRHNA, CDR2 SNTAGT. The sample taken for sequencing was PBMCs. The chain couples TRBV6-4 to TRBJ1-2; D is unresolved. The receptor's source is a woman in her fifties or sixties in good health and CMV-seropositive. In nucleotides, the CDR3 is TGTGCCAGCAGTGACCCCCTGGTAGATGGCTACACCTTC. Amino acids: CASSDPLVDGYTF.